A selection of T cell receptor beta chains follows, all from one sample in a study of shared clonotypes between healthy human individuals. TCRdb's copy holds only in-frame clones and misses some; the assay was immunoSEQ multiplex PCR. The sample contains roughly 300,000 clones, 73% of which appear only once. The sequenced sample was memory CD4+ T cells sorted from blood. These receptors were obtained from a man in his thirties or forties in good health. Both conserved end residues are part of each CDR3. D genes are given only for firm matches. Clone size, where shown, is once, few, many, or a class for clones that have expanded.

CDR3: CSVRTGRGFTGELFF
J: TRBJ2-2
size: -
V: TRBV29-1
D: TRBD1

CDR3: CASSSRTSADEQYF
J: TRBJ2-7
size: -
V: TRBV11-3
D: TRBD2

CDR3: CASRRTGTPYEQYF
J: TRBJ2-7
size: -
V: TRBV5-5
D: TRBD1

CDR3: CASSVAPDSYNEQFF
J: TRBJ2-1
size: -
V: TRBV9
D: -

CDR3: CASSPRYLPEQYF
J: TRBJ2-7
size: -
V: TRBV7-9
D: -

CDR3: CASNGGDGNYGYTF
J: TRBJ1-2
size: -
V: TRBV6-1
D: -

CDR3: CASSGVRGGYTF
J: TRBJ1-2
size: -
V: TRBV2
D: -

CDR3: CASSPGGSRRSYEQYF
J: TRBJ2-7
size: -
V: TRBV5-1
D: -

CDR3: CASSIVGSGRSYEQYF
J: TRBJ2-7
size: -
V: TRBV19
D: TRBD2

CDR3: CASSLDWASGRMGETQYF
J: TRBJ2-5
size: -
V: TRBV11-2
D: TRBD2

CDR3: CASRPGHFYEQYF
J: TRBJ2-7
size: -
V: TRBV28
D: -

CDR3: CSVTGKVGATEAFF
J: TRBJ1-1
size: -
V: TRBV29-1
D: -

CDR3: CASSYNQGVQETQYF
J: TRBJ2-5
size: -
V: TRBV7-2
D: TRBD1

CDR3: CASSESLSGSTNTQYF
J: TRBJ2-3
size: -
V: TRBV25-1
D: TRBD2

CDR3: CASSQDRVITDTQYF
J: TRBJ2-3
size: -
V: TRBV4-3
D: -

CDR3: CASGTGGISYNEQFF
J: TRBJ2-1
size: -
V: TRBV28
D: TRBD1

CDR3: CASSPAGDSPLHF
J: TRBJ1-6
size: once
V: TRBV18
D: -

CDR3: CASSSTDRGLSGNTIYF
J: TRBJ1-3
size: -
V: TRBV27
D: TRBD1

CDR3: CASTQLAGVFHEQFF
J: TRBJ2-1
size: -
V: TRBV6-5
D: TRBD2

CDR3: CASSLRGSGNTEAFF
J: TRBJ1-1
size: -
V: TRBV7-9
D: -

CDR3: CASSQTTGFSTGELFF
J: TRBJ2-2
size: -
V: TRBV9
D: TRBD1

CDR3: CAQNRNMAPGELFF
J: TRBJ2-2
size: -
V: TRBV7-2
D: -